The source of this TCR beta chain is a study of blood T cell repertoires in COVID-19. On the study more broadly: Samples came from the United States, Italy and Spain, spanning acute and convalescent COVID-19. PBMCs, B-cell-depleted T cells, or T cells provided the cDNA or gDNA that made up the material.

Trimming pared 4 bases from V and 3 bases from J, leaving 14 bases between. The CDR3 totals 14 residues. Germline CDR1 is SGHDT and CDR2 is YYEEEE. As originally analysed: Amplification with reference gene primers provided the estimates of nucleated cell counts. This table comes from immunoSEQ multiplex PCR, and its TCRdb copy is limited to in-frame clones, with some not included. V and J calls and clone size come straight from that table; D and trimming were deduced from the DNA. This sample has about 250,000 clones, with around 85% found just once. This clone was detected only a few times. Input material: peripheral blood. This chain uses TRBV5-6 with TRBJ2-7; D remains ambiguous. This TCR was recovered from a man older than 75 with acute or convalescent COVID-19. This CDR3 reads CASSPDNRVYEQYF. The DNA for the CDR3 is TGTGCCAGCAGCCCCGATAACAGAGTCTACGAGCAGTACTTC.